Listed here is a single T cell receptor (beta chain). RNA transcripts provided the source from which TCR beta CDR3 regions were amplified. The study used the HTBI primer set for a first-round RT-PCR of the TCR CDR3. TCRdb re-analysed the multiplex PCR reads in MiXCR, keeping a single row per CDR3 protein. The table records approximately 510,000 distinct CDR3 sequences, around 20% of them present only once. Trimming took 3 bases from V and 5 from J, leaving 7 bases between them. This CDR3 region has 12 residues. The entry originates in a study of T cells in Graves' hyperthyroidism and ophthalmopathy. The chain uses TRBV12-3 or TRBV12-4 and TRBJ1-1; D call uncertain. The origin of this receptor is a man aged 18 to 29 with Graves' hyperthyroidism. Specimen: blood. The CDR3 DNA sequence: TGTGCCAGCAGTTTCCTGCGGACTGAAGCTTTCTTT. The encoded protein is CASSFLRTEAFF.